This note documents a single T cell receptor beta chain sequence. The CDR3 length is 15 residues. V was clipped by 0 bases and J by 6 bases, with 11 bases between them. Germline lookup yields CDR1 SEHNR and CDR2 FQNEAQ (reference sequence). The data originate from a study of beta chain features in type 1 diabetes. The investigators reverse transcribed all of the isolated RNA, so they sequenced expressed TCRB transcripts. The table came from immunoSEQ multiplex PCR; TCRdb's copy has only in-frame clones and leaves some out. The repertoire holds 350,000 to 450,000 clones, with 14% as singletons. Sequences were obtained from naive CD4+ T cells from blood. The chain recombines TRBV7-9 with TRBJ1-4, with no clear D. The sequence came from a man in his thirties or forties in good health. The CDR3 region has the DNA TGTGCCAGCAGCTTAGCTTTGGGTTCGGATGAAAAACTGTTTTTT. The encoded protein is CASSLALGSDEKLFF.